One and the same sample provided the 27 T cell receptor beta chains below, sequenced in a study of T-cell reconstitution after alpha-beta-depleted transplantation in children. Researchers prepared the TCRbeta library using unique molecular identifiers, the study reports. TCRdb passed the PCR reads through MiXCR, listing each CDR3 protein once. The sample shows 300,000 to 400,000 distinct CDR3 sequences, 15% to 20% of them seen only once. Sequenced here: PBMCs, mostly from graft donor cells, sampled 360 days after TCRalphabeta/CD19-depleted stem cell transplant. The receptors were gathered from a male patient between 2 and 9 years old who had a stem cell transplant for acute lymphoblastic leukemia, so the T cells may come from the graft donor.

The chain combines TRBV18 with TRBJ2-1, with 10 nucleotides matching TRBD2. The germline V gene encodes CDR1 KGHSH and CDR2 LQKENI. Losses at the gene ends were 6 bases for V and 0 bases for J; bases not matched to a gene: 11. This CDR3 region has 18 residues. The DNA of the CDR3 is TGTGCCAGCTCGGGACTAGCGCCACAATGGGGCTCCTACAATGAGCAGTTCTTC. It yields the protein CASSGLAPQWGSYNEQFF. The whole variable domain, filled in from reference TRBV18 and TRBJ2-1, reads NAGVMQNPRHLVRRRGQEARLRCSPMKGHSHVYWYRQLPEEGLKFMVYLQKENIIDESGMPKERFSAEFPKEGPSILRIQQVVRGDSAAYFCASSGLAPQWGSYNEQFFGPGTRLTVL.

This clonotype was observed at least ten times. This sequence joins TRBV12-3 or TRBV12-4 and TRBJ2-7, with TRBD2 matching 13 bases. V trimming: 6 bases; J trimming: 7 bases; junction bases outside the gene matches: 9. The CDR3 spans 15 residues. The CDR3 nucleotides read TGTGCCAGCAGCCTTTGGACTAGCGGGAGAGGAGAGCAGTACTTC. Its translation: CASSLWTSGRGEQYF.

J is TRBJ2-7 and V is TRBV9, with D possibly matching TRBD2 (6 bases). Germline values: CDR1 SGDLS, CDR2 YYNGEE. The ends were cut back, 3 bases at V and 3 bases at J, with 16 bases in the middle. This CDR3 has 15 residues. The CDR3 spells CASSDNPGLHYEQYF. DNA of the CDR3: TGTGCCAGCAGCGACAACCCGGGACTCCACTACGAGCAGTACTTC.

The chain uses TRBV28 and TRBJ2-7; D is undetermined. The assigned J gene may be wrong: the sequence end matches TRBJ2-1 better. Germline lookup yields CDR1 MDHEN and CDR2 SYDVKM. The length of the CDR3 is 13 residues. CDR3: CASSFPLSWEQFF. In nucleotides, the CDR3 is TGTGCCAGCAGTTTCCCTCTCTCTTGGGAGCAGTTCTTC.

This clonotype was observed a few times. The chain's CDR3 is CASRGQGHGYTF. CDR3 sequence (DNA): TGTGCCAGCAGAGGTCAGGGCCATGGCTACACCTTC. This rearrangement joins TRBV7-9 to TRBJ1-2; D may be TRBD1 (5 bases). The V and J ends lost 6 bases and 6 bases respectively, with 11 bases between them. The CDR3 has 12 residues. Germline CDR1 and CDR2: SEHNR and FQNEAQ (reference sequence).

This chain joins TRBV12-3 or TRBV12-4 and TRBJ1-4; 10 bases match TRBD1. The CDR3 contains 19 residues. The ends lost 0 bases at V and 0 bases at J; junction bases unmatched: 7. In DNA form, the CDR3 reads TGTGCCAGCAGTTTAGCTGGGACAGGGGTTAGGGCAACTAATGAAAAACTGTTTTTT. Protein product: CASSLAGTGVRATNEKLFF.

This clonotype was counted a few times. V is TRBV27 and J is TRBJ2-1; 9 nucleotides line up with TRBD2. Germline V gene lookup returns CDR1 MNHEY and CDR2 SMNVEV (reference sequence). The CDR3 is 19 amino acids. The V and J ends lost 3 bases and 4 bases, in that order; junction bases with no gene match: 16. The CDR3 sequence is CASSLGREGTFWRYNEQFF. CDR3 nucleotides: TGTGCCAGCAGTTTGGGGCGGGAGGGCACCTTTTGGCGATACAATGAGCAGTTCTTC.

This clonotype was seen a few times. This chain joins TRBV29-1 and TRBJ2-2; 7 bases match TRBD2. Looked up from germline, CDR1 is SQVTM and CDR2 is ANQGSEA. The J segment lost 5 bases and the V segment lost 3 bases, leaving 18 bases of the junction unmatched. The CDR3 is 18 amino acids. CDR3 loop: CSVDKGWEGTASTGELFF. CDR3 in DNA: TGCAGCGTTGATAAGGGCTGGGAGGGGACTGCATCTACCGGGGAGCTGTTTTTT.

The rearrangement links TRBV2 to TRBJ2-2; 10 bases align to TRBD2. The CDR3 extends over 16 amino acids. The V and J ends lost 7 bases and 5 bases, in that order; junction bases with no gene match: 10. Germline CDR1 SNHLY, CDR2 FYNNEI. The CDR3 region has the DNA TGTGCCAGCACCGGACTAGCGGAACGACGGACCGGGGAGCTGTTTTTT. The encoded protein is CASTGLAERRTGELFF.

This clonotype has a handful of counts. V is TRBV5-1 and J is TRBJ2-3, with TRBD2 as a possible D gene (6 bases). The V gene lost 3 bases and the J gene lost 0 bases, with 20 bases spanning the gap. The CDR3 consists of 18 residues. The germline CDR1 and CDR2 sequences are SGHRS and YFSETQ. For the CDR3, the DNA is TGCGCCAGCAGCTGGAACCTAGCGCCACCAACTAGCACAGATACGCAGTATTTT. Its translation is CASSWNLAPPTSTDTQYF.

This clonotype was detected many times. The rearrangement links TRBV7-2 to TRBJ2-1, with 7 bases lining up with TRBD1. The CDR3 is 15 amino acids. J gave up 4 bases and V 0 bases, and 3 bases lay outside the gene matches. Germline CDR1 is SGHTA and CDR2 is FQGNSA. The CDR3 region is CASSLAGTAYNEQFF. CDR3 sequence (DNA): TGTGCCAGCAGCTTAGCCGGGACAGCATACAATGAGCAGTTCTTC. Full variable domain (missing parts from reference TRBV7-2 and TRBJ2-1): GAGVSQSPSNKVTEKGKDVELRCDPISGHTALYWYRQSLGQGLEFLIYFQGNSAPDKSGLPSDRFSAERTGGSVSTLTIQRTQQEDSAVYLCASSLAGTAYNEQFFGPGTRLTVL.

This clonotype has a count of ten or more. The chain links TRBV5-6 to TRBJ1-6; D is undetermined. Germline CDR1 reads SGHDT; CDR2 reads YYEEEE. With 4 bases removed from V and 8 bases from J, the gap between germline ends came to 7 bases. This CDR3 spans 12 amino acids. The CDR3 DNA is TGTGCCAGCAGCCCTGGAGATTCACCCCTCCACTTT. It translates to CASSPGDSPLHF.

The chain uses TRBV5-1 and TRBJ2-7; TRBD1 matches 8 bases. CDR3 size: 15 residues. In germline, CDR1 is SGHRS, CDR2 YFSETQ. J lost 3 bases, V lost 1 base, and 6 bases had no gene match. The CDR3 reads CASSLLGQVDYEQYF. In DNA form, the CDR3 reads TGCGCCAGCAGCTTGTTGGGACAGGTAGACTACGAGCAGTACTTC.

This clonotype was observed a few times. The chain carries TRBV4-3 and TRBJ2-1; TRBD2 matches 7 bases. Per the germline V gene, CDR1 is LGHNA and CDR2 is YSLEER. J gave up 11 bases and V 0 bases, and 4 bases lay outside the gene matches. The CDR3 consists of 13 residues. The CDR3 nucleotides read TGCGCCAGCAGCCAAGAGGCGGGAGCCCAGCAGTTCTTC. Translation gives CASSQEAGAQQFF.

The V and J genes are TRBV5-1 and TRBJ2-3; 10 bases map to TRBD2. V was clipped by 0 bases and J by 4 bases; unmatched bases: 5. CDR1 SGHRS and CDR2 YFSETQ come from the germline V gene. The CDR3 is 16 amino acids. The CDR3 DNA reads TGCGCCAGCAGCTTGGGGGCTAGCGGGAGAGCAGATACGCAGTATTTT. Amino acid sequence: CASSLGASGRADTQYF.

This clonotype was picked up many times. The V gene is TRBV15, the J gene TRBJ2-1; TRBD1 aligns across 7 bases. Trimming cost V 3 bases and J 10 bases; bases outside gene matches: 6. Per germline, CDR1 LNHNV and CDR2 YYDKDF (reference sequence). The length of the CDR3 is 13 residues. The CDR3 DNA reads TGTGCCACCAGCAGCCCGCCGGGACAGGAGCAGTTCTTC. Translating gives CATSSPPGQEQFF.

In this sample, this clonotype turned up a few times. The chain has TRBV29-1 and TRBJ2-5, with 7 positions matching TRBD2. This CDR3 spans 14 amino acids. Germline CDR1 reads SQVTM; CDR2 reads ANQGSEA. V lost 0 bases, J lost 4 bases, and 5 bases stayed unmatched. This CDR3 is CSVEDGRERETQYF. The CDR3, as DNA: TGCAGCGTTGAAGATGGGCGGGAGCGAGAGACCCAGTACTTC. The full variable domain, rest sourced from reference TRBV29-1 and TRBJ2-5, is SAVISQKPSRDICQRGTSLTIQCQVDSQVTMMFWYRQQPGQSLTLIATANQGSEATYESGFVIDKFPISRPNLTFSTLTVSNMSPEDSSIYLCSVEDGRERETQYFGPGTRLLVL.

The rearrangement links TRBV27 to TRBJ2-7, with TRBD2 matching 8 bases. V shed 4 bases, J shed 4 bases, and the junction held 6 bases outside the gene matches. Germline lookup yields CDR1 MNHEY and CDR2 SMNVEV (reference sequence). The CDR3 sequence is 14 residues long. The CDR3 DNA reads as TGTGCCAGCAGTTCGGAACTAGCGGCTTACGAGCAGTACTTC. This codes for CASSSELAAYEQYF.

The table lists this clonotype with a few counts. This rearrangement joins TRBV20-1 to TRBJ2-6, with 7 bases that match TRBD1. Per the germline V gene, CDR1 is DFQATT and CDR2 is SNEGSKA (reference sequence). This CDR3 contains 14 residues. J was trimmed by 0 bases and V by 7 bases; bases with no gene match: 3. This chain's CDR3 is CSGRQGSGANVLTF. The CDR3 DNA sequence: TGCAGTGGGCGACAGGGCTCTGGGGCCAACGTCCTGACTTTC.

The chain carries TRBV7-8 and TRBJ2-5, with D possibly TRBD2 on 5 matching bases. CDR1 and CDR2 (germline): SGHVS, FQNEAQ. Trimming shortened V by 1 base and J by 5 bases, and 14 bases separated the two germline ends. This CDR3 is 15 amino acids long. The CDR3 bases are TGTGCCAGCAGCTTAGACAGAGCGGTAGTTGAGACCCAGTACTTC. It specifies CASSLDRAVVETQYF.

This clonotype was recorded many times. The rearrangement uses TRBV4-3 and TRBJ2-1; D remains ambiguous. Per the germline V gene, CDR1 is LGHNA and CDR2 is YSLEER. The CDR3 sequence is 14 residues long. V dropped 0 bases and J dropped 3 bases, with 6 bases sitting between them. CDR3: CASSQDTSYNEQFF. DNA for the CDR3: TGCGCCAGCAGCCAAGACACAAGCTACAATGAGCAGTTCTTC.

This clonotype showed up many times. The J gene is TRBJ2-5, the V gene TRBV29-1; the D gene is possibly TRBD1 (5 bases). From germline, CDR1 is SQVTM and CDR2 ANQGSEA. V was cut by 2 bases and J by 7 bases, with 17 bases left in between. This CDR3 comprises 14 residues. CDR3 sequence (DNA): TGCAGCGTTGAACCAGGGCTGTGGTTTGGGACCCAGTACTTC. It is translated as CSVEPGLWFGTQYF.

The rearrangement joins TRBV10-3 to TRBJ1-1, with 8 bases fitting TRBD1. This CDR3 is built from 14 residues. The V gene end was trimmed by 6 bases and the J gene end by 5 bases; junction bases not matched to a gene: 8. CDR1 is ENHRY, CDR2 SYGVKD, per germline. DNA of the CDR3: TGTGCCATCAGCCGACAGGGGCCCATGACTGAAGCTTTCTTT. As protein: CAISRQGPMTEAFF.

This clonotype was counted between two and nine times. V usage is TRBV5-4 and J usage is TRBJ2-3, with TRBD2 as a possible D gene (6 bases). In germline, CDR1 is SGHNT, CDR2 YYREEE (reference sequence). CDR3 length: 14 amino acids. V lost 4 bases and J 8 bases, leaving 17 bases between the germline ends. This chain's CDR3 is CASSEGGLPPTQYF. The CDR3 coding sequence is TGTGCCAGCAGCGAAGGAGGGCTCCCTCCTACGCAGTATTTT.

The chain has TRBV20-1 and TRBJ1-5; D ambiguous. V dropped 3 bases and J dropped 0 bases, with 15 bases sitting between them. The CDR3 loop spans 16 amino acids. The germline V gene encodes CDR1 DFQATT and CDR2 SNEGSKA (reference sequence). CDR3 loop: CSARQGPGYSNQPQHF. CDR3 nucleotides: TGCAGTGCTAGGCAAGGGCCGGGGTATAGCAATCAGCCCCAGCATTTT.

V gene TRBV9 combines with J gene TRBJ2-1; the D gene is possibly TRBD2 (6 bases). The germline V gene encodes CDR1 SGDLS and CDR2 YYNGEE. V shed 0 bases and J shed 5 bases, with 12 bases lying between them. The CDR3 contains 15 residues. CDR3 sequence: CASSVDGPGDNEQFF. The CDR3, as DNA: TGTGCCAGCAGCGTAGACGGGCCGGGGGACAATGAGCAGTTCTTC.

V gene TRBV28 combines with J gene TRBJ1-5; tentative D call: TRBD1 (5 bases). The CDR3 totals 14 residues. Trimming removed 2 bases at V and 7 bases at J, with 12 bases between. Per germline, CDR1 MDHEN and CDR2 SYDVKM. This CDR3 reads CASSLQGIGQPQHF. For the CDR3, the DNA is TGTGCCAGCAGTTTACAGGGAATAGGGCAGCCCCAGCATTTT.